This record covers a single T cell receptor (beta chain). There are 14 residues in the CDR3. V shed 1 base and J shed 5 bases, with 12 bases lying between them. The V gene's germline CDR1 is SGHRS and CDR2 YFSETQ. These data originate in a study of PD-L1 blockade in urothelial cancer. Study-level information: The median T cell count in blood samples was approximately 140,000.

Sequenced by immunoSEQ multiplex PCR; TCRdb stores in-frame clones only, minus some. Of about 49,000 clones listed, roughly 85% are singletons. This specimen consisted of PBMCs, obtained around atezolizumab (anti-PD-L1) treatment. The chain recombines TRBV5-1 with TRBJ2-5, with D maybe TRBD1 (6 bases). This sequence was found in a man in his sixties with urothelial cancer. The DNA of the CDR3 is TGCGCCAGCAGCTTGCAACAGGGATCGGAGACCCAGTACTTC. Its protein product is CASSLQQGSETQYF.